This is a list of T cell receptor beta chains from one sample in a study of T-cell memory formation after mild COVID-19. Each CDR3 protein gets one entry after TCRdb re-called the 5' RACE reads with MiXCR. The sample holds 250,000 to 300,000 distinct CDR3 sequences, roughly 17% seen once. The sample was PBMCs or a T cell subset sorted from them (not recorded which). The receptors shown here come from a man aged 18 to 30 who had mild COVID-19 (a few samples of this study predate the infection). Cell type and time point are not known. Each CDR3 is given with its conserved first and last residue. The D gene is left open where the match is weak. Part of the rows lack a size; the others show once, few, many or a class for expanded clones.

v_gene	d_gene	abundance	j_gene	CDR3nt	CDR3aa
TRBV4-3	-	-	TRBJ1-4	TGCGCCAGCAGCCAAGATCGACCGCCCTATGGTGAAAAACTGTTTTTT	CASSQDRPPYGEKLFF
TRBV7-9	TRBD1	many	TRBJ2-2	TGTGCCAGCAGCGGACAGGGGGCCCGGGAGCTGTTTTTT	CASSGQGARELFF
TRBV5-1	-	-	TRBJ2-2	TGCGCCAGCAGCTTGGAACAGGGAGGCTGGAGGCTGTTTTTT	CASSLEQGGWRLFF
TRBV2	-	-	TRBJ2-3	TGTGCCAGCAGTGAAAGGCCCGGTAGAAACGGGGATACGCAGTATTTT	CASSERPGRNGDTQYF
TRBV20-1	-	-	TRBJ2-1	TGCAGTGCTAGTAATCCGGACAGATACAATGAGCAGTTCTTC	CSASNPDRYNEQFF
TRBV27	TRBD1	few	TRBJ1-2	TGTGCCAGCAGCCGTCCGGGGACAGGGCATGGCTACACCTTC	CASSRPGTGHGYTF
TRBV5-1	TRBD1	-	TRBJ1-1	TGCGCCAGCAGCGACGAGGGGGCTCGCGAAGCTTTCTTT	CASSDEGAREAFF
TRBV10-3	-	-	TRBJ2-2	TGTGCCATCAGTGATAGTAGCGGCACCGGGGAGCTGTTTTTT	CAISDSSGTGELFF
TRBV10-3	TRBD2	-	TRBJ2-3	TGTGCCATCAGTGAAGGGGTAGCGGGGGGCAGGACAGATACGCAGTATTTT	CAISEGVAGGRTDTQYF
TRBV12-3/TRBV12-4	TRBD1	few	TRBJ2-7	TGTGCCAGCAGTTACACAGGGGTCAGCTCCTACGAGCAGTACTTC	CASSYTGVSSYEQYF
TRBV7-3	-	many	TRBJ2-3	TGTGCCAGCAGCTTAAGGGGGAATACGCAGTATTTT	CASSLRGNTQYF
TRBV5-1	-	-	TRBJ2-7	TGCGCCAGCAGCTTGGATTCCTACGGGTGTCCCTACTACGAGCAGTACTTC	CASSLDSYGCPYYEQYF
TRBV3-1	-	-	TRBJ1-2	TGTGCCAGCAGCCAATCCGGGACGGAATTCTATGGCTACACCTTC	CASSQSGTEFYGYTF
TRBV7-9	-	few	TRBJ2-7	TGTGCCAGCAGCTTAGTTCCGGACACCTCCTACGAGCAGTACTTC	CASSLVPDTSYEQYF
TRBV2	-	-	TRBJ1-5	TGTGCCAGCAGTCCGATAACAGGGCCAAATCAGCCCCAGCATTTT	CASSPITGPNQPQHF